Each of the 13 T cell receptor beta chains below was sequenced from the same sample in a study. TCRdb used MiXCR to reprocess the 5' RACE reads, holding one entry per CDR3 protein. The repertoire includes about 41,000 distinct CDR3 sequences, about 29% of them detected once, and around 3.9% sits in the top ten. Input material: memory CD4+ T cells sorted from a lymph node. Noted subset: memory CD4+ T cells, CD4+CD45RO+CD25-. These receptor sequences come from a female donor with breast cancer.

At least ten counts were recorded for this clonotype. The V gene is TRBV27, the J gene TRBJ1-1; 10 nucleotides agree with TRBD1. The trim removed 4 bases at V and 1 base at J, leaving 3 bases unmatched. The CDR3 has 15 amino acids. Germline V gene sequence: CDR1 MNHEY, CDR2 SMNVEV (reference sequence). CDR3 sequence reads: CASSSWTGGNTEAFF. CDR3 sequence (DNA): TGTGCCAGCAGTTCATGGACAGGGGGGAACACTGAAGCTTTCTTT.

Turning to this clonotype: Just one base apart from a much larger clone, this may be a read error. The CDR3 carries no conserved terminal phenylalanine or tryptophan, so it likely arises from a read error. The V gene is TRBV5-1, the J gene TRBJ1-6; 7 bases align to TRBD1. The germline CDR1 and CDR2 sequences are SGHRS and YFSETQ. The CDR3 has 15 residues. The junction had 7 bases not matched to a gene; V was cut back by 4 bases and J by 6 bases. CDR3 loop: CASSGDSLRNSPLHS. The CDR3 region has the DNA TGCGCCAGCAGCGGGGACAGCTTGCGTAATTCACCCCTCCACTCT.

This clonotype was counted between two and nine times. The rearrangement joins TRBV20-1 to TRBJ2-2; tentatively, D is TRBD1 (5 bases). This CDR3 is 14 amino acids long. Germline V lookup: CDR1 DFQATT, CDR2 SNEGSKA (reference sequence). The V gene lost 1 base and the J gene lost 7 bases, with 13 bases spanning the gap. The CDR3 DNA is TGCAGTGCTAGAGTGTTCGACAGAGGCGGGGAGCTGTTTTTT. Protein: CSARVFDRGGELFF.

To note about this clonotype: One end of the junction fails to match germline, which may point to a read error. This chain joins TRBV6-1 and TRBJ1-3; weak D call: TRBD1 (5 bases). Per germline, CDR1 MNHNS and CDR2 SASEGT. The CDR3 runs 13 residues. The CDR3 loop is CASSTGTGNTTYF. DNA for the CDR3: TGTGCCAGCAGTACAGGCACTGGAAACACCACATATTTT.

The chain uses TRBV6-5 and TRBJ1-1, with 10 bases matching TRBD1. The CDR3 is made up of 13 amino acids. Germline V gene sequence: CDR1 MNHEY, CDR2 SVGAGI. The ends lost 7 bases at V and 5 bases at J; junction bases unmatched: 4. Here the CDR3 reads CASTRTGGTEAFF. In DNA, the CDR3 is TGTGCCAGCACCCGGACAGGGGGGACTGAAGCTTTCTTT.

The chain employs TRBV20-1 and TRBJ2-1; no reliable D call. Trimming shortened V by 6 bases and J by 0 bases, and 12 bases separated the two germline ends. The CDR3 is made up of 14 amino acids. Germline V gives CDR1 DFQATT, CDR2 SNEGSKA (reference sequence). This chain's CDR3 is CSAPPADSYNEQFF. The DNA for the CDR3 is TGCAGTGCCCCCCCCGCGGACTCCTACAATGAGCAGTTCTTC.

The chain joins TRBV27 to TRBJ2-2, with 7 bases that match TRBD2. The V gene end was trimmed by 8 bases and the J gene end by 14 bases; junction bases not matched to a gene: 11. The CDR3 consists of 12 residues. Germline V gene data show CDR1 as MNHEY and CDR2 as SMNVEV (reference sequence). The CDR3 region is CASPDGGDDLFF. The CDR3, as DNA: TGTGCCAGCCCCGATGGGGGGGACGACCTGTTTTTT.

The CDR3 bases are TGCAGTGGCGACTATAAGGGGCAAGAGACCCAGTACTTC. It is translated as CSGDYKGQETQYF. The rearrangement links TRBV20-1 to TRBJ2-5, with D possibly being TRBD1 or TRBD2 (5 bases each). The CDR3 runs 13 residues. V lost 7 bases, J lost 2 bases, and 14 bases lay in between. Germline V gene sequence: CDR1 DFQATT, CDR2 SNEGSKA (reference sequence).

The V and J genes are TRBV20-1 and TRBJ2-7; 7 positions agree with TRBD2. The CDR3 spans 16 residues. Losses at the gene ends were 0 bases for V and 4 bases for J; bases not matched to a gene: 12. Germline-derived CDR1 and CDR2 are DFQATT and SNEGSKA (reference sequence). CDR3 protein: CSARDWPAGKGYEQYF. CDR3 nucleotides: TGCAGTGCTAGAGATTGGCCAGCGGGAAAGGGGTACGAGCAGTACTTC.

The V and J genes are TRBV5-1 and TRBJ2-1, with TRBD1 as a possible D gene (6 bases). The CDR3 spans 15 residues. V was pared by 0 bases and J by 0 bases, with 7 bases between. Germline CDR1 and CDR2: SGHRS and YFSETQ. CDR3 in amino acids: CASSLDRDSYNEQFF. The DNA of the CDR3 is TGCGCCAGCAGCTTGGACAGGGACTCCTACAATGAGCAGTTCTTC.

Comments on this clonotype: One end of the junction fails to match germline, which may point to a read error. The chain has TRBV20-1 and TRBJ2-1, with D uncertain. Looked up from germline, CDR1 is DFQATT and CDR2 is SNEGSKA (reference sequence). CDR3 length: 10 residues. The CDR3 nucleotides are TGCAGTGCCATAGACAATGGGCAGTTCTTC. Its translation: CSAIDNGQFF.

The chain recombines TRBV12-3 or TRBV12-4 with TRBJ2-2; TRBD1 matches at 9 bases. V lost 8 bases, J lost 5 bases, and 0 bases stayed unmatched. This CDR3 contains 12 residues. CDR3 nucleotide sequence: TGTGCCAGCGGACAGGGGACCGGGGAGCTGTTTTTT. As protein: CASGQGTGELFF.

The chain uses TRBV28 and TRBJ2-3, with D perhaps TRBD2 (5 bases). The germline gives CDR1 MDHEN, CDR2 SYDVKM. V was clipped by 3 bases and J by 2 bases, with 21 bases between them. The CDR3 contains 18 residues. The CDR3 DNA is TGTGCCAGCAGTTTCACACCCTCCGCGCACGGACTCACAGATACGCAGTATTTT. Translating gives CASSFTPSAHGLTDTQYF.